The 25 T cell receptor beta chains in this list originate from one sample, sequenced in a study of PD-L1 blockade in urothelial cancer. Profiling relied on immunoSEQ multiplex PCR, and the TCRdb table lists in-frame clones only, not all of them. The data show approximately 58,000 clones, about four fifths seen once. The starting material was PBMCs, obtained around atezolizumab (anti-PD-L1) treatment. The receptors stem from a man between 65 and 85 years old with urothelial cancer.

The J gene is TRBJ2-5, the V gene TRBV7-6; 7 bases fit TRBD2. Germline loops: CDR1 SGHVS, CDR2 FNYEAQ. The CDR3 sequence is 16 residues long. After removal of 6 bases from V and 2 bases from J, the junction contained 12 bases not matched to a gene. The DNA of the CDR3 is TGTGCCAGCAGTTTCACCTCTGGGGGGGGTCAAGAGACCCAGTACTTC. Its translation is CASSFTSGGGQETQYF.

This clone is a singleton in its sample. The rearrangement uses TRBV19 and TRBJ1-1; TRBD1 matches 8 bases. Trimming cost V 2 bases and J 4 bases; bases outside gene matches: 6. The CDR3 contains 15 residues. From germline, CDR1 is LNHDA and CDR2 SQIVND (reference sequence). CDR3 sequence reads: CASSISGQGGTEAFF. CDR3 sequence (DNA): TGTGCCAGTAGTATATCCGGACAGGGAGGCACTGAAGCTTTCTTT.

This clone was found a few times. The chain joins TRBV29-1 to TRBJ1-1; D uncertain. The CDR3 consists of 12 residues. Looked up from germline, CDR1 is SQVTM and CDR2 is ANQGSEA. V was cut by 7 bases and J by 4 bases, with 13 bases left in between. CDR3 nucleotides: TGCAGCGCCTTTCGGGGTTCCACTGAAGCTTTCTTT. Protein: CSAFRGSTEAFF.

The chain joins TRBV30 to TRBJ1-4, with 8 bases identical to TRBD1. The CDR3 has 14 amino acids. Looked up from germline, CDR1 is GTSNPN and CDR2 is SVGIG (reference sequence). The ends lost 4 bases at V and 5 bases at J; junction bases unmatched: 6. DNA of the CDR3: TGTGCCTGGAACCCAGGGGGCGGGAATGAAAAACTGTTTTTT. Its translation is CAWNPGGGNEKLFF.

A few counts support this clone. This sequence joins TRBV6-6 and TRBJ2-7; 7 nucleotides line up with TRBD1. This CDR3 is built from 14 residues. The ends lost 7 bases at V and 5 bases at J; junction bases unmatched: 11. CDR1 and CDR2 from the germline V gene are MNHNY and SVGAGI (reference sequence). This CDR3 is CASIQGTAGDEQYF. For the CDR3, the DNA is TGTGCCAGCATACAGGGGACCGCTGGTGACGAGCAGTACTTC.

This sequence joins TRBV18 and TRBJ2-7; perhaps TRBD2 as D (5 bases). The ends were cut back, 3 bases at V and 2 bases at J, with 11 bases in the middle. The CDR3 covers 14 residues. CDR1 KGHSH and CDR2 LQKENI come from the germline V gene. The CDR3: CASSPQADTYEQYF. The DNA for the CDR3 is TGTGCCAGCTCACCGCAAGCGGATACCTACGAGCAGTACTTC.

The chain joins TRBV10-3 to TRBJ1-1; 7 bases are a match to TRBD1. The germline V gene has CDR1 ENHRY and CDR2 SYGVKD. The CDR3 spans 17 residues. V lost 3 bases and J lost 4; bases outside the gene matches: 14. For the CDR3, the DNA is TGTGCCATCAGTGACTCACCAGGGAAGGGGGCTAGCACTGAAGCTTTCTTT. Protein product: CAISDSPGKGASTEAFF.

The chain uses TRBV4-1 and TRBJ2-7; tentative D call: TRBD2 (5 bases). Trimming took 4 bases from V and 2 from J, leaving 15 bases between them. The CDR3 is 15 residues long. Germline V gene data show CDR1 as MGHRA and CDR2 as YSYEKL. DNA for the CDR3: TGCGCCAGCAGCCCCACCGGACTGGATACCTACGAGCAGTACTTC. It codes for CASSPTGLDTYEQYF.

The rearrangement links TRBV27 to TRBJ2-6; perhaps TRBD2 as D (5 bases). V shed 5 bases and J shed 0 bases, with 17 bases lying between them. The length of the CDR3 is 18 residues. Germline values: CDR1 MNHEY, CDR2 SMNVEV (reference sequence). Here the CDR3 DNA reads TGTGCCAGCAGTCCGCTTTCGGGATCCTCCTCTGGGGCCAACGTCCTGACTTTC. Its protein is CASSPLSGSSSGANVLTF.

The gene calls are TRBV15 and TRBJ2-1; 11 bases are shared with TRBD2. Germline V gene data show CDR1 as LNHNV and CDR2 as YYDKDF (reference sequence). V dropped 0 bases and J dropped 12; count of bases not matched to a gene: 10. The CDR3 is 16 residues long. The CDR3 sequence is CATSRDKGLAVQGQFF. CDR3 bases: TGTGCCACCAGCAGAGATAAGGGACTAGCGGTACAAGGGCAGTTCTTC.

The chain combines TRBV25-1 with TRBJ1-5, with 11 nucleotides matching TRBD1. The CDR3 sequence is 15 residues long. The V and J ends lost 6 bases and 11 bases, in that order; junction bases with no gene match: 12. Germline CDR1 and CDR2: MGHDK and SYGVNS. CDR3 in amino acids: CASSGSGQGVVAQHF. The CDR3 region has the DNA TGTGCCAGCAGCGGGTCGGGACAGGGGGTAGTAGCCCAGCATTTT. Full variable domain (rest looked up from reference TRBV25-1 and TRBJ1-5): EADIYQTPRYLVIGTGKKITLECSQTMGHDKMYWYQQDPGMELHLIHYSYGVNSTEKGDLSSESTVSRIRTEHFPLTLESARPSHTSQYLCASSGSGQGVVAQHFGDGTRLSIL.

In DNA, the CDR3 is TGTGCCAGCATGGCAACCGGGACAGGGGGCTACGAGCAGTACTTC. This gives the protein CASMATGTGGYEQYF. This sequence joins TRBV5-6 and TRBJ2-7; 11 bases are shared with TRBD1. The V segment lost 6 bases and the J segment 3 bases; nucleotides outside the gene matches: 8. Germline V gene lookup returns CDR1 SGHDT and CDR2 YYEEEE. The CDR3 contains 15 residues.

The genes are TRBV19 and TRBJ2-3; 11 bases match TRBD1. The CDR3 consists of 15 residues. Germline V gives CDR1 LNHDA, CDR2 SQIVND (reference sequence). Unmatched junction bases numbered 6, after V lost 4 bases and J lost 6 bases. The CDR3 loop is CASSTRDRGADTQYF. The CDR3 DNA follows: TGTGCCAGTAGTACGCGGGACAGGGGGGCTGATACGCAGTATTTT.

In this sample, this clone turned up once. The V and J genes are TRBV6-5 and TRBJ1-4; 8 bases are a match to TRBD1. The V segment lost 7 bases and the J segment 8 bases; nucleotides outside the gene matches: 9. The CDR3 totals 14 residues. CDR1 is MNHEY, CDR2 SVGAGI, per germline. The DNA for the CDR3 is TGTGCCAGCATGGCCGTCAGGGGGCGAGAAAAACTGTTTTTT. It is translated as CASMAVRGREKLFF.

This clone has a single count. This chain connects TRBV5-1 to TRBJ1-4; D is unclear. The CDR3 loop spans 15 amino acids. Germline V lookup: CDR1 SGHRS, CDR2 YFSETQ. The V and J ends lost 1 base and 4 bases respectively, with 11 bases between them. The CDR3 nucleotides read TGCGCCAGCAGCTTGTTCGGAGACTTTAATGAAAAACTGTTTTTT. Amino acid sequence: CASSLFGDFNEKLFF.

The V and J genes are TRBV19 and TRBJ1-2, with D hard to call. Germline loops: CDR1 LNHDA, CDR2 SQIVND (reference sequence). The CDR3 consists of 13 residues. V dropped 0 bases and J dropped 5 bases, with 7 bases sitting between them. The CDR3 loop is CASSIDRRYGYTF. Here the CDR3 DNA reads TGTGCCAGTAGTATAGACAGAAGATATGGCTACACCTTC. Using reference TRBV19 and TRBJ1-2 for the parts outside the CDR3, the full variable domain is DGGITQSPKYLFRKEGQNVTLSCEQNLNHDAMYWYRQDPGQGLRLIYYSQIVNDFQKGDIAEGYSVSREKKESFPLTVTSAQKNPTAFYLCASSIDRRYGYTFGSGTRLTVV.

This clone appeared a few times. The J gene is TRBJ2-2, the V gene TRBV9; 8 positions agree with TRBD1. The trim removed 0 bases at V and 7 bases at J, leaving 17 bases unmatched. This CDR3 is built from 19 residues. Germline V gene data show CDR1 as SGDLS and CDR2 as YYNGEE. The CDR3 region has the DNA TGTGCCAGCAGCGTAGCCAGACCCGAAGAGGCAGGGGGCAACGGGGAGCTGTTTTTT. Its protein product is CASSVARPEEAGGNGELFF.

The chain couples TRBV19 to TRBJ2-1, with 10 bases aligning to TRBD1. Germline CDR1 is LNHDA and CDR2 is SQIVND (reference sequence). The CDR3 sequence is 14 residues long. The V gene end was trimmed by 4 bases and the J gene end by 7 bases; junction bases not matched to a gene: 4. The CDR3 nucleotides are TGTGCCAGTAGTAAGCGACAGGGGGCGAATGAGCAGTTCTTC. It translates to CASSKRQGANEQFF.

The chain is built from TRBV27 and TRBJ2-1, with 9 bases aligning to TRBD2. The CDR3 is 15 amino acids. Germline lookup yields CDR1 MNHEY and CDR2 SMNVEV (reference sequence). The V and J ends lost 6 bases and 8 bases, in that order; junction bases with no gene match: 11. The CDR3, as DNA: TGTGCCAGCAGCCCTGGCGGGAGGGCCGTCGATGAGCAGTTCTTC. Its protein product is CASSPGGRAVDEQFF.

V gene TRBV7-3 combines with J gene TRBJ1-4, with TRBD1 matching over 8 bases. V was pared by 5 bases and J by 7 bases, with 9 bases of the junction left unmatched. Germline lookup yields CDR1 SGHTA and CDR2 FQGTGA. The CDR3 length is 15 residues. CDR3 sequence reads: CASSLTGGEGEKLFF. DNA for the CDR3: TGTGCCAGCAGCCTCACAGGGGGAGAAGGTGAAAAACTGTTTTTT. The variable domain in full, completed from reference TRBV7-3 and TRBJ1-4, reads GAGVSQTPSNKVTEKGKYVELRCDPISGHTALYWYRQSLGQGPEFLIYFQGTGAADDSGLPNDRFFAVRPEGSVSTLKIQRTERGDSAVYLCASSLTGGEGEKLFFGSGTQLSVL.

The genes are TRBV9 and TRBJ2-7, with 8 bases fitting TRBD2. The V gene's germline CDR1 is SGDLS and CDR2 YYNGEE. The ends lost 4 bases at V and 2 bases at J; junction bases unmatched: 5. The CDR3 extends over 14 amino acids. DNA of the CDR3: TGTGCCAGCAGCCGGGGACTAGGTACCTACGAGCAGTACTTC. Residues: CASSRGLGTYEQYF.

The chain joins TRBV5-4 to TRBJ2-7; D perhaps matches TRBD2 (6 bases). CDR1 is SGHNT, CDR2 YYREEE, per germline (reference sequence). V lost 3 bases and J 6 bases, leaving 13 bases between the germline ends. The CDR3 is 13 residues long. The CDR3, as DNA: TGTGCCAGCAGCTGGGGTTCGGAGGGCGAGCAGTACTTC. It codes for CASSWGSEGEQYF.

The genes are TRBV7-3 and TRBJ2-1; 8 nucleotides match TRBD1. The J segment lost 8 bases and the V segment lost 5 bases, leaving 11 bases of the junction unmatched. Germline CDR1 is SGHTA and CDR2 is FQGTGA. CDR3 length equals 15 residues. The DNA for the CDR3 is TGTGCCAGCAGCCAACAGGGGGACAGATGGGATGAGCAGTTCTTC. Translating gives CASSQQGDRWDEQFF.

This clone was observed at least ten times. The genes are TRBV27 and TRBJ2-7; 8 nucleotides align to TRBD1. Germline trimming cut 6 bases from V and 5 bases from J; bases unmatched to any gene: 9. The length of the CDR3 is 14 residues. Germline V lookup: CDR1 MNHEY, CDR2 SMNVEV (reference sequence). In nucleotides, the CDR3 is TGTGCCAGCAGCCTGGACAGGGTCGCCAACGAGCAGTACTTC. It is translated as CASSLDRVANEQYF.

This chain uses TRBV7-2 with TRBJ1-2; D ambiguous. The CDR3 extends over 12 amino acids. The germline gives CDR1 SGHTA, CDR2 FQGNSA. Trimming shortened V by 4 bases and J by 8 bases, and 11 bases separated the two germline ends. For the CDR3, the DNA is TGTGCCAGCAGCTCCAGACCGGGGGGCTACACCTTC. Encoded protein: CASSSRPGGYTF.